One sample yielded the 20 T cell receptor beta chains listed below, sequenced in a study of radiation and T cells in renal cell carcinoma. Generated by immunoSEQ multiplex PCR, the TCRdb table keeps only in-frame clones and is missing some. The table includes roughly 82,000 clones, roughly nine tenths detected once. As for time point: blood 4 weeks post-SBRT, at nephrectomy. Treatment noted: 15 Gy SBRT to primary tumor, nephrectomy 4 weeks later. Sequencing used blood, obtained from a patient whose treatment included radiotherapy and nephrectomy. These TCRs come from a woman aged 65 to 85 with renal cell carcinoma.

This clone was seen a handful of times. The chain joins TRBV5-8 to TRBJ1-5; no clear D. CDR3 length: 11 residues. Trimming took 1 base from V and 9 from J, leaving 5 bases between them. CDR1 is SGHTS, CDR2 YDEGEE, per germline. CDR3 protein: CASSLYGPQHF. DNA for the CDR3: TGTGCCAGCAGCTTGTATGGGCCCCAGCATTTT.

The chain carries TRBV5-5 and TRBJ1-2; no clear D. Trimming removed 4 bases from V and 6 bases from J, with 10 bases in between. The CDR3 spans 12 residues. Per the germline V gene, CDR1 is SGHKS and CDR2 is YYEKEE (reference sequence). The CDR3 nucleotides read TGTGCCAGCAGCAGGGTAATTGATGGCTACACCTTC. This codes for CASSRVIDGYTF.

This clone was observed a few times. The chain has TRBV7-2 and TRBJ2-1; D might be TRBD1 (6 bases). Germline values: CDR1 SGHTA, CDR2 FQGNSA. V was shortened by 5 bases and J by 6 bases, with 20 bases between the two germline ends. This CDR3 contains 16 residues. The CDR3 sequence is CASSQHRVRGFNEQFF. CDR3 in DNA: TGTGCCAGCAGCCAACACAGGGTAAGGGGGTTCAATGAGCAGTTCTTC.

This chain joins TRBV7-6 and TRBJ1-2, with unresolved D. From germline, CDR1 is SGHVS and CDR2 FNYEAQ. V was cut by 2 bases and J by 6 bases, with 16 bases left in between. CDR3 length equals 15 residues. CDR3 nucleotides: TGTGCCAGCAGCTTATCCCCCGCCTCTTCGAATGGCTACACCTTC. It is translated as CASSLSPASSNGYTF.

V is TRBV6-5 and J is TRBJ1-1; D is uncertain. The CDR3 spans 11 residues. V was trimmed by 6 bases and J by 10 bases, leaving 12 bases between them. Germline V CDR1 and CDR2: MNHEY, SVGAGI. CDR3 coding DNA: TGTGCCAGCAGCCCCGCGAAGGGAGCTTTCTTT. This translates into CASSPAKGAFF.

The gene calls are TRBV2 and TRBJ2-6; possibly TRBD1 for D (6 bases). The CDR3 has 14 residues. Trimming removed 8 bases at V and 1 base at J, with 9 bases between. Germline loops: CDR1 SNHLY, CDR2 FYNNEI. CDR3 amino acids: CASGRGSGANVLTF. As DNA, the CDR3 is TGTGCCAGCGGCAGGGGATCTGGGGCCAACGTCCTGACTTTC. Supplemented by reference TRBV2 and TRBJ2-6, the full variable domain reads EPEVTQTPSHQVTQMGQEVILRCVPISNHLYFYWYRQILGQKVEFLVSFYNNEISEKSEIFDDQFSVERPDGSNFTLKIRSTKLEDSAMYFCASGRGSGANVLTFGAGSRLTVL.

This sequence joins TRBV5-1 and TRBJ2-4; the match to TRBD2 covers 10 bases. Germline V gives CDR1 SGHRS, CDR2 YFSETQ. The junction had 8 bases not matched to a gene; V was cut back by 5 bases and J by 0 bases. The CDR3 sequence is 17 residues long. The CDR3 protein is CASSRLAGAVAKNIQYF. Here the CDR3 DNA reads TGCGCCAGCAGTAGGCTAGCGGGGGCCGTAGCCAAAAACATTCAGTACTTC.

The chain combines TRBV19 with TRBJ1-5; weak D call: TRBD1 (5 bases). This CDR3 has 15 residues. Germline V gene sequence: CDR1 LNHDA, CDR2 SQIVND (reference sequence). V lost 6 bases and J lost 3, with 15 bases in between. The CDR3 nucleotides read TGTGCCAGTAGCTCCCAAGGGACGGCCAATCAGCCCCAGCATTTT. Its protein is CASSSQGTANQPQHF.

This clone was counted a single time. The rearrangement joins TRBV5-8 to TRBJ2-3, with unresolved D. V dropped 2 bases and J dropped 6 bases, with 4 bases sitting between them. Per germline, CDR1 SGHTS and CDR2 YDEGEE. CDR3 length: 11 amino acids. CDR3 in amino acids: CASSFTDTQYF. In DNA, the CDR3 is TGTGCCAGCAGCTTTACGGATACGCAGTATTTT. Full variable domain (missing parts from reference TRBV5-8 and TRBJ2-3): EAGVTQSPTHLIKTRGQQATLRCSPISGHTSVYWYQQALGLGLQFLLWYDEGEERNRGNFPPRFSGRQFPNYSSELNVNALELEDSALYLCASSFTDTQYFGPGTRLTVL.

The chain has TRBV4-3 and TRBJ2-1; 9 bases match TRBD1. This CDR3 region has 16 residues. CDR1 is LGHNA and CDR2 is YSLEER in the germline V gene. After removal of 1 base from V and 4 bases from J, the junction contained 5 bases not matched to a gene. The CDR3 DNA is TGCGCCAGCAGCCAAGCTTGGGACAGGGTTTACAATGAGCAGTTCTTC. It yields the protein CASSQAWDRVYNEQFF.

As to this clone: Sequence at one end of the junction differs from germline and may be a read error. The chain has TRBV2 and TRBJ2-4, with 8 bases fitting TRBD1. Germline assignment: CDR1 SNHLY and CDR2 FYNNEI. The length of the CDR3 is 11 residues. The CDR3 is CASSEGDRGHF. For the CDR3, the DNA is TGTGCCAGCAGTGAAGGAGACAGGGGCCACTTC.

This rearrangement joins TRBV6-5 to TRBJ1-5; 7 bases agree with TRBD1. The CDR3 is 13 residues long. In germline, CDR1 is MNHEY, CDR2 SVGAGI. The V segment lost 4 bases and the J segment 7 bases; nucleotides outside the gene matches: 4. For the CDR3, the DNA is TGTGCCAGCAGTTTTGACAGGGACCAGCCCCAGCATTTT. Amino acids: CASSFDRDQPQHF.

The gene calls are TRBV4-2 and TRBJ2-4, with 8 bases matching TRBD1. The CDR3 contains 16 residues. Germline assignment: CDR1 LGHNA and CDR2 YNFKEQ. The ends lost 3 bases at V and 0 bases at J; junction bases unmatched: 4. CDR3 loop: CASSQETGVAKNIQYF. Here the CDR3 DNA reads TGTGCCAGCAGCCAGGAGACAGGGGTAGCCAAAAACATTCAGTACTTC.

This sequence joins TRBV27 and TRBJ2-1, with 8 bases fitting TRBD1. Trimming cost V 7 bases and J 5 bases; bases outside gene matches: 7. CDR1 MNHEY and CDR2 SMNVEV come from the germline V gene (reference sequence). The CDR3 spans 14 residues. This CDR3 is CASTTRQGNNEQFF. Written as DNA, the CDR3 is TGTGCCAGCACCACCCGACAGGGGAACAATGAGCAGTTCTTC.

V gene TRBV30 combines with J gene TRBJ2-5; 9 nucleotides agree with TRBD2. After removal of 2 bases from V and 5 bases from J, the junction contained 6 bases not matched to a gene. Germline lookup yields CDR1 GTSNPN and CDR2 SVGIG (reference sequence). This CDR3 region has 14 residues. The chain's CDR3 is CAWSRGGGRETQYF. Written as DNA, the CDR3 is TGTGCCTGGAGTCGCGGGGGGGGTAGGGAGACCCAGTACTTC.

The chain couples TRBV12-5 to TRBJ2-2; D is unresolved. Germline V gives CDR1 LGHNT, CDR2 FRNRAP. CDR3 length: 13 residues. V lost 1 base, J lost 6 bases, and 6 bases lay in between. CDR3 loop: CASGLAGSGELFF. The CDR3 region has the DNA TGTGCTAGTGGTTTGGCCGGGTCCGGGGAGCTGTTTTTT.

V usage is TRBV6-1 and J usage is TRBJ1-6, with D maybe TRBD1 (6 bases). The CDR3 length is 14 residues. Germline CDR1 reads MNHNS; CDR2 reads SASEGT. V lost 6 bases to trimming and J lost 7 bases, with 13 bases between them. The CDR3 reads CASSTNRGNSPLHF. The DNA of the CDR3 is TGTGCCAGCAGCACCAATAGGGGGAATTCACCCCTCCACTTT.

V is TRBV7-8 and J is TRBJ1-5, with D perhaps TRBD1 (5 bases). Trimming removed 5 bases from V and 4 bases from J, with 12 bases in between. CDR1 and CDR2 (germline): SGHVS, FQNEAQ. There are 14 residues in the CDR3. CDR3 region: CASSPVDKNQPQHF. The CDR3 DNA follows: TGTGCCAGCAGCCCGGTGGACAAGAATCAGCCCCAGCATTTT.

The rearrangement links TRBV11-3 to TRBJ1-2; D is unclear. The CDR3 runs 12 residues. V shed 1 base and J shed 7 bases, with 7 bases lying between them. Germline V gene sequence: CDR1 SGHNT, CDR2 YENEEA. The CDR3 bases are TGTGCCAGCAGCTTAGGGACGACTGGCTACACCTTC. Translating gives CASSLGTTGYTF.

J is TRBJ1-1 and V is TRBV5-1, with D possibly matching TRBD1 (6 bases). V was pared by 2 bases and J by 5 bases, with 16 bases between. This CDR3 contains 15 residues. CDR1 and CDR2 (germline): SGHRS, YFSETQ. The CDR3 DNA reads TGCGCCAGCAGCTTCACACAGGGCAGAGGGACTGAAGCTTTCTTT. It is translated as CASSFTQGRGTEAFF.